The clone carrying this TCR beta chain occurred a few times. The entry originates in a study of control samples from healthy donors and cancer patients. Sequencing was performed with immunoSEQ multiplex PCR; in TCRdb, only in-frame clones are kept and a portion is missing. The sample shows 190,000 or so clones, 80% to 95% of them seen only once. This TCR came from a man younger than 30 in good health. Source material: blood.

For the CDR3, the DNA is TGTGCCAGCAGTGCGGGACAGGGCCCCTTATTAGAAACCTTC. Its translation: CASSAGQGPLLETF. The chain joins TRBV2 to TRBJ1-2, with 9 nucleotides matching TRBD1. The V gene's germline CDR1 is SNHLY and CDR2 FYNNEI. V lost 4 bases and J lost 14; bases outside the gene matches: 14. This CDR3 region has 14 residues.